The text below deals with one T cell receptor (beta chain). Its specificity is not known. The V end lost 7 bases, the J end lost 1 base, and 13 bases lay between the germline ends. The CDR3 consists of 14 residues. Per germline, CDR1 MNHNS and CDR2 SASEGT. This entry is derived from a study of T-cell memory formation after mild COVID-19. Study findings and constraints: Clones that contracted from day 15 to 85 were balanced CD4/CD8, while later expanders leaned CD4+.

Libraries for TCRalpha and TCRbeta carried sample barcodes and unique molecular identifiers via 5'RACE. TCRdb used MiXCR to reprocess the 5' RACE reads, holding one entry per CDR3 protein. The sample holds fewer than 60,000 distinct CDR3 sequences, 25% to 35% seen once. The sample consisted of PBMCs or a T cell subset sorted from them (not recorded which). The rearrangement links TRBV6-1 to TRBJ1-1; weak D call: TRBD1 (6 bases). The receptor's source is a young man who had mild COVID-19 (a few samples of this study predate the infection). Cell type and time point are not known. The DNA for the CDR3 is TGTGCCAGCATCTACAGGGTAACGAACACTGAAGCTTTCTTT. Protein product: CASIYRVTNTEAFF.